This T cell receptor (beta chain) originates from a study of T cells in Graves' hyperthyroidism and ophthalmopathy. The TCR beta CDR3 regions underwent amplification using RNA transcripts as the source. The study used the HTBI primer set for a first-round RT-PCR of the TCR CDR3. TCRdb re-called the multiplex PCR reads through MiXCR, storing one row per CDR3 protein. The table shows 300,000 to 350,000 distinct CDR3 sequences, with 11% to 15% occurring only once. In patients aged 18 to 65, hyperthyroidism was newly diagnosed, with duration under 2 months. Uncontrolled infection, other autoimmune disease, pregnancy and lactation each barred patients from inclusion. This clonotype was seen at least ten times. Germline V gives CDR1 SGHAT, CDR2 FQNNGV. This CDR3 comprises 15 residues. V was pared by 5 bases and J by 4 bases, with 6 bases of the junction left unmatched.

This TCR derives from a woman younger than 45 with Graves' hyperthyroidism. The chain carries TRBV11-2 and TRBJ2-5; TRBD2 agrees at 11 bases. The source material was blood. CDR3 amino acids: CASSLGTSGGETQYF. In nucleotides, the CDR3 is TGTGCCAGCAGCCTTGGGACTAGCGGAGGAGAGACCCAGTACTTC.